This TCR beta chain was recorded in a study of cytomegalovirus exposure and HLA in healthy donors. Whole-study findings and limits: In a later analysis, several top co-occurrence clusters appeared linked to parvovirus B19, influenza, CMV and Epstein-Barr virus.

PCR used 60 Vbeta primers and 13 Jbeta primers. Per the original methods: An analysis performed later counted around 86 million unique TCR beta chains (approximately 11 million of them shared). Produced via immunoSEQ multiplex PCR; TCRdb's table is partial and in-frame only. That table is the source of V, J and clone size, and D and trimming were worked out from the DNA. Of around 180,000 clones in the sample, roughly 87% were seen once. A word on this clone: Its antigen remains unidentified.

Germline V gene sequence: CDR1 SEHNR, CDR2 FQNEAQ (reference sequence). The CDR3 is 16 amino acids. V lost 0 bases to trimming and J lost 3 bases; unmatched junction nucleotides: 3. The chain recombines TRBV7-9 with TRBJ2-3; 10 bases align to TRBD2. This clonotype originated in a girl less than two years old in good health and CMV-seronegative. Sequencing used PBMCs. CDR3 nucleotide sequence: TGTGCCAGCAGCTTAGCATTAGCGGGAGGAACAGATACGCAGTATTTT. It is translated as CASSLALAGGTDTQYF.